These T cell receptor beta chains were read from a single sample in a study of OX40 agonist ivuxolimab in advanced cancers. TCRdb keeps only in-frame clones here, not all; method: immunoSEQ multiplex PCR. The sample gives approximately 100,000 clones, about nine tenths of which show up once; 0.48% is in the top ten. Sequencing used CD4+ or CD8+ T cells sorted from blood, obtained in a trial of the OX40 agonist ivuxolimab. The receptors here all came from an adult with an advanced solid tumor such as melanoma, head and neck, liver or kidney cancer. CDR3s include the opening cysteine and the closing phenylalanine or tryptophan. A D gene is named only where the DNA matches it firmly. Not all rows give a size; the values are once, few, many and, for expanded clones, a class.

size	D	J	V	DNA	CDR3
.	TRBD1	TRBJ1-4	TRBV5-4	TGTGCCAGCAGCACACCGGGACAGGGTAATGAAAAACTGTTTTTT	CASSTPGQGNEKLFF
.	TRBD2	TRBJ2-3	TRBV18	TGTGCCAGCTCACCACCAATGAGCGGGGGAACAAGAGATACGCAGTATTTT	CASSPPMSGGTRDTQYF
few	.	TRBJ2-7	TRBV5-1	TGCGCCAGCAGCTTGTCCGAGGGGACCTACGAGCAGTACTTC	CASSLSEGTYEQYF
.	.	TRBJ2-3	TRBV13	TGTGCCAGCAGCTTAGGAATAGATACGCAGTATTTT	CASSLGIDTQYF
.	TRBD1	TRBJ2-3	TRBV7-3	TGTGCCAGCAGCTTCGACAGGGAATATACGCAGTATTTT	CASSFDREYTQYF
.	TRBD1	TRBJ1-1	TRBV10-3	TGTGCCATCAGTGTGCAGGGGGACACTGAAGCTTTCTTT	CAISVQGDTEAFF
.	.	TRBJ1-5	TRBV2	TGTGCCAGCAGTGTCCGGGGCAACAATCAGCCCCAGCATTTT	CASSVRGNNQPQHF
.	.	TRBJ2-1	TRBV28	TGTGCCAGCAGTTTTTTTGGAGATGGAGAGCAGTTCTTC	CASSFFGDGEQFF
.	.	TRBJ1-5	TRBV30	TGTGCCTGGAGTAAAGGGGGGGGTCAGCCCCAGCATTTT	CAWSKGGGQPQHF
.	TRBD2	TRBJ2-1	TRBV5-1	TGCGCCAGCAGCGTGACTAGCGCGAGCTCCTACAATGAGCAGTTCTTC	CASSVTSASSYNEQFF
.	TRBD2	TRBJ2-5	TRBV7-6	TGTGCCAGCAGCTGGGGCCTGACTAGCGAGGAGACCCAGTACTTC	CASSWGLTSEETQYF
.	.	TRBJ2-2	TRBV18	TGTGCCAGCTCACCAGCAGATCAGAACACCGGGGAGCTGTTTTTT	CASSPADQNTGELFF
.	TRBD1	TRBJ1-2	TRBV7-2	TGTGCCAGCAGCTCGGACAGGGCTACCTATGGCTACACCTTC	CASSSDRATYGYTF
.	.	TRBJ1-4	TRBV7-2	TGTGCCAGTATGGGCCAGAGAAGTCGCACTAATGAAAAACTGTTTTTT	CASMGQRSRTNEKLFF
.	.	TRBJ2-3	TRBV10-1	TGCGCCAGCAGTGAGTCCGGTCTTAACCCAGATACGCAGTATTTT	CASSESGLNPDTQYF
.	.	TRBJ1-4	TRBV2	TGTGCCAGCACCTCCCTGGGGAGGACGGGTGAAAAACTGTTTTTT	CASTSLGRTGEKLFF
.	.	TRBJ1-5	TRBV7-8	TGTGCCAGCAGCTTAGACAGTCGGGGCAATCAGCCCCAGCATTTT	CASSLDSRGNQPQHF
.	.	TRBJ1-1	TRBV28	TGTGCCAGCAGTTTTATGAACTCGGCTGAAGCTTTCTTT	CASSFMNSAEAFF
.	.	TRBJ2-5	TRBV27	TGTGCCAGCAGTTTATTGCCGGGCCGGGAGACCCAGTACTTC	CASSLLPGRETQYF
.	.	TRBJ2-5	TRBV7-2	TGTGCCAGCAGCTTAGCGCAGGGGACTTGGGAGACCCAGTACTTC	CASSLAQGTWETQYF
.	TRBD1	TRBJ2-6	TRBV30	TGTGCCTGGGCGGGACAGGGTGCGTCTGGGGCCAACGTCCTGACTTTC	CAWAGQGASGANVLTF
.	.	TRBJ2-2	TRBV11-3	TGTGCCAGCAGCGGTCTTAACAGCGGGGAGCTGTTTTTT	CASSGLNSGELFF
.	.	TRBJ2-7	TRBV30	TGTGCCTGGAGTGTCCAACTAGTTGAGGAGCAGTACTTC	CAWSVQLVEEQYF
.	.	TRBJ2-5	TRBV10-3	TGTGCCACCAACTCAGATCAAGAGACCCAGTACTTC	CATNSDQETQYF
.	TRBD2	TRBJ2-3	TRBV5-1	TGCGCCAGCAGCCCAGGGACTAGCGGGGACACAGATACGCAGTATTTT	CASSPGTSGDTDTQYF
.	TRBD1	TRBJ1-2	TRBV7-2	TGTGCCAGCAGCCTGGGTGGGACAGGGGGCCGTGGGCATGGCTACACCTTC	CASSLGGTGGRGHGYTF
.	.	TRBJ2-1	TRBV29-1	TGCAGCGTCACGGGGAGAGATTACAATGAGCAGTTCTTC	CSVTGRDYNEQFF
.	.	TRBJ1-1	TRBV25-1	TGTGCCAGCAGTGAAAATATGGGACTGAACACTGAAGCTTTCTTT	CASSENMGLNTEAFF
.	.	TRBJ1-5	TRBV18	TGTGCCAGCTCAATGGGGAGTAATCAGCCCCAGCATTTT	CASSMGSNQPQHF
.	.	TRBJ2-3	TRBV5-6	TGTGCCAGCAGCTTGCGGCAGGGGACAGATACGCAGTATTTT	CASSLRQGTDTQYF
.	.	TRBJ2-6	TRBV7-2	TGTGCCAGCAGCAATTATGGGGCTGGGGCCAACGTCCTGACTTTC	CASSNYGAGANVLTF
.	.	TRBJ1-6	TRBV4-3	TGCGCCAGCAGCCAAGACCCACCACAGGCTGGGGTGGGGAATAATTCACCCCTCCACTTT	CASSQDPPQAGVGNNSPLHF
few	TRBD2	TRBJ2-3	TRBV4-3	TGCGCCAGCAGCCAAGATCCCCCGGGGGGGACAGATACGCAGTATTTT	CASSQDPPGGTDTQYF
few	TRBD2	TRBJ2-5	TRBV5-4	TGTGCCAGCAGCTTGGCCGGGACTAGCCTTGAGACCCAGTACTTC	CASSLAGTSLETQYF
.	TRBD2	TRBJ2-1	TRBV18	TGTGCCAGCTCACCACGACTAGCGGGGGACAATGAGCAGTTCTTC	CASSPRLAGDNEQFF
once	TRBD2	TRBJ2-1	TRBV7-8	TGTGCCAGCAGCTATAGCGGGGGGGCAACCAATGAGCAGTTCTTC	CASSYSGGATNEQFF
.	TRBD2	TRBJ2-4	TRBV30	TGTGCCTGGAGTGTAACGGGGGGGCAGATTCAGTACTTC	CAWSVTGGQIQYF
.	TRBD1	TRBJ1-6	TRBV2	TGTGCCAGCAGCCATTCGGGACAGTGGAATTCACCCCTCCACTTT	CASSHSGQWNSPLHF
.	.	TRBJ2-5	TRBV11-2	TGTGCCAGCAGCACTGAAGAGACCCAGTACTTC	CASSTEETQYF
.	TRBD1	TRBJ2-1	TRBV6-1	TGTGCCAGCAGTGGGTGGTACAGGGGGGACAATGAGCAGTTCTTC	CASSGWYRGDNEQFF
.	.	TRBJ1-3	TRBV4-1	TGCGCCAGCAGCCATAGCGCGATCTTCCCGGGACCCAGCTCTGGAAACACCATATATTTT	CASSHSAIFPGPSSGNTIYF
.	.	TRBJ2-7	TRBV6-5	TGTGCCAGCAGGCTGGGGCAGGGCGGTTACGAGCAGTACTTC	CASRLGQGGYEQYF
.	TRBD2	TRBJ2-7	TRBV7-2	TGTGCCAGCAGCCCCCGACTAGCGGGGGGGTCCTCCTACGAGCAGTACTTC	CASSPRLAGGSSYEQYF
.	TRBD1	TRBJ2-1	TRBV19	TGTGCCAGTAGTATCCAGACAGGGGGCTTAGGTGAGCAGTTCTTC	CASSIQTGGLGEQFF
.	TRBD1	TRBJ2-4	TRBV30	TGTGCCTGGACCGGACAGGGTGGAAACATTCAGTACTTC	CAWTGQGGNIQYF
.	.	TRBJ1-2	TRBV9	TGTGCCAGCAGCGTAGGGGCAGGGGATGGCTACACCTTC	CASSVGAGDGYTF
.	TRBD2	TRBJ2-3	TRBV11-2	TGTGCCAGCCAACTGAGTTTAGCGGGGTTCACAGATACGCAGTATTTT	CASQLSLAGFTDTQYF
.	.	TRBJ1-5	TRBV28	TGTGCCAGTAATCGGACTGGACGAAAGGATCAGCCCCAGCATTTT	CASNRTGRKDQPQHF
.	.	TRBJ1-2	TRBV5-4	TGTGCCAGCAGCTTGGGTGTAGGGTCCTATGGCTACACCTTC	CASSLGVGSYGYTF
.	.	TRBJ2-1	TRBV28	TGTGCCAGCAGTCCCTCAGGCAACCCCCCCAATGAGCAGTTCTTC	CASSPSGNPPNEQFF
few	TRBD1	TRBJ2-7	TRBV14	TGTGCCAGCAGCCAAGGACAGGGGAGAAGAAACGAGCAGTACTTC	CASSQGQGRRNEQYF
once	TRBD1	TRBJ1-3	TRBV9	TGTGCCAGCAGCCCCCAGGGACAGGGAGCTGGAAACACCATATATTTT	CASSPQGQGAGNTIYF
.	TRBD1	TRBJ1-2	TRBV19	TGTGCCGCGGGGCGACCCCGACAGGGCCCTAACTATGGCTACACCTTC	CAAGRPRQGPNYGYTF
.	.	TRBJ2-7	TRBV6-5	TGTGCCAGCAGTTACTCAGGTCTCTACGAGCAGTACTTC	CASSYSGLYEQYF